What follows are 3 T cell receptor beta chains derived from one specimen sequenced in a study of T-cell memory formation after mild COVID-19. TCRdb independently ran MiXCR on the 5' RACE reads; one entry per CDR3 protein. The sample lists 500,000 to 600,000 distinct CDR3 sequences; roughly 18% were seen once. Sequencing was performed on PBMCs or a T cell subset sorted from them (not recorded which). All receptors derive from an adult woman who had mild COVID-19 (a few samples of this study predate the infection). Cell type and time point are not known.

This clonotype was picked up a small number of times. The V call is TRBV20-1, the J call TRBJ2-1; 12 bases map to TRBD2. From germline, CDR1 is DFQATT and CDR2 SNEGSKA (reference sequence). V lost 1 base to trimming and J lost 2 bases; unmatched junction nucleotides: 6. The CDR3 runs 17 residues. In DNA form, the CDR3 reads TGCAGTGCTAGAGCGCTAGCGGGAGGGAACCCCTACAATGAGCAGTTCTTC. This gives the protein CSARALAGGNPYNEQFF.

The J gene is TRBJ1-2, the V gene TRBV25-1, with a possible D match to TRBD1 (5 bases). The V and J ends lost 4 bases and 0 bases respectively, with 12 bases between them. The CDR3 loop spans 15 amino acids. Germline V gene sequence: CDR1 MGHDK, CDR2 SYGVNS. CDR3 nucleotides: TGTGCCAGCAGTGCCGACAGAGGCACTAACTATGGCTACACCTTC. Protein: CASSADRGTNYGYTF.

The rearrangement links TRBV5-1 to TRBJ1-1, with a weak D call TRBD1 (6 bases). CDR1 and CDR2 (germline): SGHRS, YFSETQ. V lost 3 bases and J lost 2, with 17 bases in between. This CDR3 spans 16 amino acids. The CDR3 bases are TGCGCCAGCAGCTCCCAAGAGACAGGTCCTAACACTGAAGCTTTCTTT. As protein: CASSSQETGPNTEAFF.